The next 24 T cell receptor beta chains were all read from a single sample in a study of blood T cell repertoires in COVID-19. Assay used: immunoSEQ multiplex PCR; TCRdb lists only in-frame clones, some missing. The sample contains around 300,000 clones, just under 90% of which appear only once. What was sequenced was PBMCs or T cells enriched from blood (not recorded which). Source of these receptors: a woman in her fifties or sixties who had recovered from COVID-19.

In this sample, this clone turned up a few times. The genes are TRBV19 and TRBJ1-1; possible D gene TRBD1, 5 bases. Germline loops: CDR1 LNHDA, CDR2 SQIVND (reference sequence). V lost 7 bases, J lost 7 bases, and 10 bases lay in between. This CDR3 has 11 amino acids. The CDR3 protein is CASTRQLEAFF. CDR3 in DNA: TGTGCCAGTACCCGACAGCTTGAAGCTTTCTTT. The whole variable domain, filled in from reference TRBV19 and TRBJ1-1, reads DGGITQSPKYLFRKEGQNVTLSCEQNLNHDAMYWYRQDPGQGLRLIYYSQIVNDFQKGDIAEGYSVSREKKESFPLTVTSAQKNPTAFYLCASTRQLEAFFGQGTRLTVV.

As for this clone: The same CDR3 is also encoded by other DNA sequences in this sample. This chain links TRBV9 with TRBJ1-3; tentatively, D is TRBD1 (6 bases). The germline gives CDR1 SGDLS, CDR2 YYNGEE. V lost 0 bases, J lost 0 bases, and 7 bases lay in between. This CDR3 comprises 15 residues. The CDR3 sequence is CASSVGTASGNTIYF. The CDR3 DNA reads TGTGCCAGCAGCGTAGGGACAGCCTCTGGAAACACCATATATTTT.

This clone appeared a single time. The chain combines TRBV5-1 with TRBJ1-4; D perhaps matches TRBD1 (6 bases). The CDR3 is 13 residues long. CDR1 SGHRS and CDR2 YFSETQ come from the germline V gene. The ends were cut back, 4 bases at V and 6 bases at J, with 10 bases in the middle. CDR3: CASSLHRDEKLFF. The CDR3 DNA sequence: TGCGCCAGCAGCCTCCACAGGGATGAAAAACTGTTTTTT.

This rearrangement joins TRBV5-1 to TRBJ1-1; 7 bases agree with TRBD1. The CDR3 runs to 14 residues. V gave up 4 bases and J gave up 4 bases; unmatched junction bases: 7. CDR1 and CDR2 (germline): SGHRS, YFSETQ. CDR3 in DNA: TGCGCCAGCAGCCTTGGGACAGAAGGCACTGAAGCTTTCTTT. Its translation is CASSLGTEGTEAFF.

This sequence joins TRBV4-2 and TRBJ2-1; TRBD2 aligns across 16 bases. This CDR3 has 18 amino acids. The V gene's germline CDR1 is LGHNA and CDR2 YNFKEQ. V shed 8 bases, J shed 9 bases, and the junction held 16 bases outside the gene matches. CDR3 loop: CASGGLPGLAGGPGEQFF. The DNA of the CDR3 is TGTGCCAGCGGCGGACTACCGGGACTAGCGGGAGGGCCAGGTGAGCAGTTCTTC.

The gene calls are TRBV28 and TRBJ1-3, with 7 bases lining up with TRBD1. V shed 6 bases, J shed 4 bases, and the junction held 9 bases outside the gene matches. The CDR3 runs to 15 residues. CDR1 and CDR2 (germline): MDHEN, SYDVKM. CDR3 loop: CASSRAGTAGNTIYF. CDR3 sequence (DNA): TGTGCCAGCAGCCGCGCCGGGACAGCCGGAAACACCATATATTTT.

This chain uses TRBV6-5 with TRBJ2-2; the D gene is possibly TRBD2 (5 bases). The length of the CDR3 is 16 residues. CDR1 MNHEY and CDR2 SVGAGI come from the germline V gene. The V end was cut by 4 bases, the J end by 4 bases, with 16 bases between. This CDR3 reads CASSLTWTGITGELFF. The CDR3 nucleotides are TGTGCCAGCAGTTTAACTTGGACGGGAATCACCGGGGAGCTGTTTTTT.

This chain connects TRBV10-3 to TRBJ1-3; 7 bases align to TRBD1. The CDR3 consists of 16 residues. V was pared by 6 bases and J by 3 bases, with 11 bases of the junction left unmatched. Germline V gene sequence: CDR1 ENHRY, CDR2 SYGVKD. The CDR3 sequence is CAISRDSRRGGNTIYF. CDR3 coding DNA: TGTGCCATCAGCCGGGACAGTCGTCGTGGTGGAAACACCATATATTTT.

The chain couples TRBV29-1 to TRBJ2-7, with 12 bases identical to TRBD2. V shed 6 bases and J 0 bases; nucleotides not matched to a gene: 3. The CDR3 is made up of 14 amino acids. The germline V gene encodes CDR1 SQVTM and CDR2 ANQGSEA. The DNA for the CDR3 is TGCAGCGTGGTGACTAGCGGGAGCTCCTACGAGCAGTACTTC. It translates to CSVVTSGSSYEQYF.

A single count supports this clone. The rearrangement links TRBV3-1 (or the pseudogene TRBV3-2) to TRBJ1-5; TRBD1 matches at 10 bases. Looked up from germline, CDR1 is LGHDT and CDR2 is YNNKEL (reference sequence). The CDR3 loop spans 15 amino acids. Trimming at V came to 4 bases and at J to 3 bases, leaving 3 bases not matched to a gene. The CDR3 reads CASSPGQGTNQPQHF. The CDR3 coding sequence is TGTGCCAGCAGCCCGGGACAGGGGACCAATCAGCCCCAGCATTTT.

This clone was seen once. The CDR3 sequence: CAWRPSGSYNEQFF. CDR3 coding DNA: TGTGCCTGGAGGCCTAGCGGGAGCTACAATGAGCAGTTCTTC. This rearrangement joins TRBV30 to TRBJ2-1, with 10 bases that match TRBD2. Germline V CDR1 and CDR2: GTSNPN, SVGIG (reference sequence). With 3 bases clipped from V and 3 bases from J, the junction kept 2 bases outside the gene matches. CDR3 length: 14 amino acids. Drawing the rest from reference TRBV30 and TRBJ2-1, the complete variable domain is SQTIHQWPATLVQPVGSPLSLECTVEGTSNPNLYWYRQAAGRGLQLLFYSVGIGQISSEVPQNLSASRPQDRQFILSSKKLLLSDSGFYLCAWRPSGSYNEQFFGPGTRLTVL.

The chain links TRBV2 to TRBJ2-1, with 7 bases fitting TRBD1. The CDR3 loop spans 14 amino acids. Looked up from germline, CDR1 is SNHLY and CDR2 is FYNNEI. The junction had 15 bases not matched to a gene; V was cut back by 11 bases and J by 8 bases. DNA of the CDR3: TGTGCCTGGTCGCCGGAGACAGGGCATCATGAGCAGTTCTTC. Protein product: CAWSPETGHHEQFF.

The chain has TRBV28 and TRBJ1-1; D uncertain. Trimming pared 4 bases from V and 1 base from J, leaving 4 bases between. The CDR3 sequence is 12 residues long. CDR1 is MDHEN and CDR2 is SYDVKM in the germline V gene. The CDR3 loop reads CASSYGNTEAFF. The CDR3 bases are TGTGCCAGCAGTTACGGGAACACTGAAGCTTTCTTT.

The V gene is TRBV6-5, the J gene TRBJ1-5, with D perhaps TRBD1 (5 bases). Germline values: CDR1 MNHEY, CDR2 SVGAGI. Trimming took 4 bases from V and 9 from J, leaving 16 bases between them. The CDR3 totals 14 residues. The CDR3 loop is CASSLGPAGRPQHF. The CDR3 DNA sequence: TGTGCCAGCAGTTTAGGACCCGCGGGGCGGCCCCAGCATTTT.

The chain recombines TRBV19 with TRBJ1-5; D might be TRBD1 (5 bases). This CDR3 comprises 13 residues. CDR1 is LNHDA, CDR2 SQIVND, per germline (reference sequence). With 3 bases removed from V and 6 bases from J, the gap between germline ends came to 9 bases. In DNA, the CDR3 is TGTGCCAGTAGTATGGGAGGGGCTCAGCCCCAGCATTTT. Protein: CASSMGGAQPQHF.

V gene TRBV28 combines with J gene TRBJ1-2, with 10 bases that match TRBD1. The trim removed 6 bases at V and 2 bases at J, leaving 9 bases unmatched. The CDR3 contains 16 residues. CDR1 MDHEN and CDR2 SYDVKM come from the germline V gene. This CDR3 reads CASRRTGGKGNYGYTF. The CDR3 nucleotides are TGTGCCAGCAGGAGGACAGGGGGAAAGGGAAACTATGGCTACACCTTC.

This chain joins TRBV28 and TRBJ1-5, with D maybe TRBD1 (6 bases). From germline, CDR1 is MDHEN and CDR2 SYDVKM. V lost 6 bases and J 2 bases, leaving 14 bases between the germline ends. This CDR3 is 15 amino acids long. This chain's CDR3 is CASRQGFFGNQPQHF. The CDR3 DNA is TGTGCCAGCAGACAGGGTTTTTTCGGCAATCAGCCCCAGCATTTT.

The J gene is TRBJ2-7, the V gene TRBV28, with a tentative D call TRBD2 (6 bases). CDR1 is MDHEN, CDR2 SYDVKM, per germline. The CDR3 is made up of 15 amino acids. The V end lost 6 bases, the J end lost 5 bases, and 20 bases lay between the germline ends. This chain's CDR3 is CASSRPGRGNDEQYF. The CDR3 DNA sequence: TGTGCCAGCAGCCGACCGGGACGGGGGAACGACGAGCAGTACTTC. Full variable domain (rest looked up from reference TRBV28 and TRBJ2-7): DVKVTQSSRYLVKRTGEKVFLECVQDMDHENMFWYRQDPGLGLRLIYFSYDVKMKEKGDIPEGYSVSREKKERFSLILESASTNQTSMYLCASSRPGRGNDEQYFGPGTRLTVT.

The chain carries TRBV5-6 and TRBJ1-1, with D possibly TRBD1 on 5 matching bases. Per the germline V gene, CDR1 is SGHDT and CDR2 is YYEEEE. Trimming took off 4 bases at V and 5 bases at J, with 18 bases between the two ends. CDR3 length: 15 amino acids. Here the CDR3 reads CASSPRHRSWTEAFF. The CDR3 bases are TGTGCCAGCAGCCCCCGACACAGGTCGTGGACTGAAGCTTTCTTT.

This chain links TRBV30 with TRBJ1-5, with D unresolved. V lost 2 bases to trimming and J lost 7 bases, with 12 bases between them. CDR3 length: 13 residues. Per the germline V gene, CDR1 is GTSNPN and CDR2 is SVGIG (reference sequence). The CDR3 bases are TGTGCCTGGAGTCGGGGTTTGGGGCAGCCCCAGCATTTT. Translation gives CAWSRGLGQPQHF.

The chain is built from TRBV2 and TRBJ1-2, with 9 positions matching TRBD1. Germline V gives CDR1 SNHLY, CDR2 FYNNEI. This CDR3 has 15 residues. The V gene end was trimmed by 5 bases and the J gene end by 4 bases; junction bases not matched to a gene: 8. Here the CDR3 DNA reads TGTGCCAGCAGTCCCGGGACAGGGATCGGCTATGGCTACACCTTC. The encoded protein is CASSPGTGIGYGYTF.

This sequence joins TRBV10-3 and TRBJ2-6; 9 bases are shared with TRBD1. Losses at the gene ends were 5 bases for V and 1 base for J; bases not matched to a gene: 6. The germline CDR1 and CDR2 sequences are ENHRY and SYGVKD. The CDR3 is 17 residues long. The CDR3 DNA sequence: TGTGCCATCAGTCCGGGACAGGGAACGTCTGGGGCCAACGTCCTGACTTTC. It specifies CAISPGQGTSGANVLTF.

V and J are TRBV19 and TRBJ2-2; 14 bases align to TRBD2. Germline V CDR1 and CDR2: LNHDA, SQIVND (reference sequence). J was trimmed by 7 bases and V by 1 base; bases with no gene match: 11. The CDR3 is made up of 19 amino acids. The CDR3, as DNA: TGTGCCAGTAGTATAGGTTCCGGGACTAGCGGGAGCGTGGTCGGGGAGCTGTTTTTT. Its protein is CASSIGSGTSGSVVGELFF.

The rearrangement joins TRBV29-1 to TRBJ1-2; the match to TRBD1 covers 7 bases. Germline-derived CDR1 and CDR2 are SQVTM and ANQGSEA. The V and J ends lost 2 bases and 13 bases, in that order; junction bases with no gene match: 10. The CDR3 totals 12 residues. DNA of the CDR3: TGCAGCGTTGAACCGGCGAACAGGGGACTCACCTTC. It encodes CSVEPANRGLTF.